Given below is one T cell receptor (beta chain) in context. The data derive from a study of blood T cell repertoires in COVID-19. On the study more broadly: The United States, Italy and Spain were the sources of the acute and convalescent COVID-19 samples. Sources were T cells, B-cell-depleted T cells, or PBMCs; the material itself was cDNA or gDNA.

Enrolled through a virtual design, the participants were between roughly 18 and 90 years of age and came from some 25 US areas. Before being deemed recovered, Cohort 3 donors had two negative PCRs, clearance, or symptom resolution. The CDR3 is 17 residues long. Germline-derived CDR1 and CDR2 are SGHAT and FQNNGV. V lost 4 bases and J lost 0; bases outside the gene matches: 7. Some clones are missing from TCRdb's copy, which holds only in-frame ones; the method was immunoSEQ multiplex PCR. The sample shows 300,000 to 350,000 clones, 75% to 90% of them seen only once. The origin of this receptor is a man aged 30 to 45 who had recovered from COVID-19. Sequencing was done on a sample of PBMCs or T cells enriched from blood (not recorded which). The rearrangement links TRBV11-2 to TRBJ2-2; TRBD2 agrees at 8 bases. This chain's CDR3 is CASSSGPGLANTGELFF. The CDR3 region has the DNA TGTGCCAGCAGCTCCGGACCGGGACTAGCGAACACCGGGGAGCTGTTTTTT.